This T cell receptor (beta chain) was identified in a study of cytomegalovirus exposure and HLA in healthy donors. The CDR3 runs 15 residues. Germline CDR1 reads SEHNR; CDR2 reads FQNEAQ (reference sequence). Trimming cost V 3 bases and J 2 bases; bases outside gene matches: 5. Clones were read by immunoSEQ multiplex PCR, and TCRdb kept only the in-frame ones, dropping some. Of around 52,000 clones listed, 93% are singletons. Sequenced material: PBMCs. This TCR derives from a woman aged 18-35 years in good health and CMV-seronegative. This chain uses TRBV7-9 with TRBJ2-3, with 7 bases matching TRBD1. This CDR3 reads CASSFVGQTTDTQYF. As DNA, the CDR3 is TGTGCCAGCAGCTTTGTGGGACAGACCACAGATACGCAGTATTTT.